The present T cell receptor (beta chain) was sequenced within a study of naive and memory T cell subsets. CD8 T cells were positively selected from what remained after CD4 positive selection. Cells stained for CD3, CD4, CD8, CD45RA and CD27 were sorted into four subsets. In its sample, this clonotype was seen a few times. Its antigen is not identified. Both TRBC1 and TRBC2 were covered by a beta constant-region primer of two equimolar oligonucleotides. Ligated cDNA was amplified by four rounds of PCR with nested alpha and beta constant-region primers and SP2. TCRdb independently ran MiXCR on the UMI-ligation and nested PCR reads; one entry per CDR3 protein. This table holds around 18,000 distinct CDR3 sequences, approximately 8.6% found once. The V end lost 6 bases, the J end lost 5 bases, and 19 bases lay between the germline ends. In germline, CDR1 is DFQATT, CDR2 SNEGSKA (reference sequence). This CDR3 is built from 14 residues.

Study conclusions and caveats: Diversity fell and Gini index rose from naive through CM, EM, EMRA.

J is TRBJ2-5 and V is TRBV20-1, with TRBD1 as a possible D gene (6 bases). Sequencing used central memory CD8+ T cells from blood. The sequence came from a human donor in good health. In nucleotides, the CDR3 is TGCAGTGCCGCCCTGAATACAGGGCAGGAGACCCAGTACTTC. Translating it yields CSAALNTGQETQYF.